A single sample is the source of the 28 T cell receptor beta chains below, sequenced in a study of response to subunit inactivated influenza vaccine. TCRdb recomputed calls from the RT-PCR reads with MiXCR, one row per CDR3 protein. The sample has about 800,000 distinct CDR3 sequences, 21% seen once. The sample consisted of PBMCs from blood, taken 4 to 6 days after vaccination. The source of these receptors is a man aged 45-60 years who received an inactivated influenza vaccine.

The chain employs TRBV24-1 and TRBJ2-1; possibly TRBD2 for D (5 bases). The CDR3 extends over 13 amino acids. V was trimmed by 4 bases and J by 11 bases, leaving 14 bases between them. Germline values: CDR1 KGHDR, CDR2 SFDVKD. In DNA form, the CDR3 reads TGTGCCACCAGTGACCCCCCCGGACTTCAGCAGTTCTTC. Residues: CATSDPPGLQQFF.

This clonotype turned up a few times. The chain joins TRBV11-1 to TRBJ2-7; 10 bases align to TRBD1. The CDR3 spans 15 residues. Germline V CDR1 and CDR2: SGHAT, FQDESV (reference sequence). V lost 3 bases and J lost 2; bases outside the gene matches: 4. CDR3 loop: CASSFGQGGPYEQYF. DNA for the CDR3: TGTGCCAGCAGCTTCGGACAGGGGGGTCCCTACGAGCAGTACTTC.

The CDR3: CASSGNLAIPGYTF. CDR3 nucleotides: TGTGCCAGCAGTGGGAACCTTGCCATTCCCGGCTACACCTTC. V is TRBV2 and J is TRBJ1-2; D not resolved. There are 14 residues in the CDR3. Per the germline V gene, CDR1 is SNHLY and CDR2 is FYNNEI. The germline V and J ends were trimmed by 4 bases and 8 bases, with 17 bases remaining between them.

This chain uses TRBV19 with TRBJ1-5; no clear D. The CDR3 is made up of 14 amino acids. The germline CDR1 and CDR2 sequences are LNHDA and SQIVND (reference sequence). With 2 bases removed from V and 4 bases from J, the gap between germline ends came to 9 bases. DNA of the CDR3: TGTGCCAGTAGTATACAGGAGATAAATCAGCCCCAGCATTTT. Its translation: CASSIQEINQPQHF.

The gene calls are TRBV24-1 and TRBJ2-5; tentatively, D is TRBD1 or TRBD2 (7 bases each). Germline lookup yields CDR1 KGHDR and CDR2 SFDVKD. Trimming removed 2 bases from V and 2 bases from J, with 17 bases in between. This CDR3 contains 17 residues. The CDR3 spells CATSDSRGRVPQETQYF. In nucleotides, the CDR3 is TGTGCCACCAGTGATTCCAGGGGGAGGGTACCACAAGAGACCCAGTACTTC.

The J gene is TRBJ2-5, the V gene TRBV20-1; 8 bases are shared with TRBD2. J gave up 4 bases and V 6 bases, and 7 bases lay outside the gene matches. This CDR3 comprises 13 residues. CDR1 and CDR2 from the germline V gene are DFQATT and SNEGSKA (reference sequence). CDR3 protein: CSAAGLAGETQYF. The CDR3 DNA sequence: TGCAGTGCAGCAGGACTAGCCGGAGAGACCCAGTACTTC.

For the CDR3, the DNA is TGTGCCACCAGCAGAGATAAAGGACTAGCGGGAGGAGAGACCCAGTACTTC. Protein: CATSRDKGLAGGETQYF. The chain carries TRBV15 and TRBJ2-5; 14 bases agree with TRBD2. CDR3 size: 17 residues. CDR1 and CDR2 from the germline V gene are LNHNV and YYDKDF (reference sequence). Trimming at V came to 0 bases and at J to 4 bases, leaving 4 bases not matched to a gene. Together with reference TRBV15 and TRBJ2-5, the CDR3 gives the full variable domain: DAMVIQNPRYQVTQFGKPVTLSCSQTLNHNVMYWYQQKSSQAPKLLFHYYDKDFNNEADTPDNFQSRRPNTSFCFLDIRSPGLGDTAMYLCATSRDKGLAGGETQYFGPGTRLLVL.

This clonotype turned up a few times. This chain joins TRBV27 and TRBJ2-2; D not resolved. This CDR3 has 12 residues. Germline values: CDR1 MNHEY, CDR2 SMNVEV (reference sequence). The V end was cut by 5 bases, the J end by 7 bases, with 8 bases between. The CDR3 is CASSRGFGELFF. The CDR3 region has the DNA TGTGCCAGCAGTCGTGGCTTCGGGGAGCTGTTTTTT.

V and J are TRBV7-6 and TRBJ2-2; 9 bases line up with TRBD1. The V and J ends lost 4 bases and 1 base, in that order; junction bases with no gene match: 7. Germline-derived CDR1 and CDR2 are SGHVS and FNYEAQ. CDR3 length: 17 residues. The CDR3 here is CASSSLPGQGNTGELFF. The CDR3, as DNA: TGTGCCAGCAGCTCCCTTCCGGGACAGGGGAACACCGGGGAGCTGTTTTTT.

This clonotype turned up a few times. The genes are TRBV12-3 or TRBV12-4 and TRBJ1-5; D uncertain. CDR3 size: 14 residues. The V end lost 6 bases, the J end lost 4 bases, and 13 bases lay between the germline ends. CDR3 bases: TGTGCCAGCAGCCCCGACGGGATAAATCAGCCCCAGCATTTT. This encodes CASSPDGINQPQHF.

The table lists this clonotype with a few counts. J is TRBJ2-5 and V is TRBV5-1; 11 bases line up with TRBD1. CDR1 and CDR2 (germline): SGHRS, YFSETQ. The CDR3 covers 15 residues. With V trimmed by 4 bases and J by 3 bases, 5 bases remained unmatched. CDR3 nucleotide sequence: TGCGCCAGCAGCCGTGGACAGGGGGCGGAAGAGACCCAGTACTTC. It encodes CASSRGQGAEETQYF.

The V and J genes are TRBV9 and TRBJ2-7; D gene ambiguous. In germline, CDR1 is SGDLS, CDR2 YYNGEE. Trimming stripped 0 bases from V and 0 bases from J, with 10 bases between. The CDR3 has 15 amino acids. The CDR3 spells CASSVGGASSYEQYF. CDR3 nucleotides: TGTGCCAGCAGCGTAGGAGGTGCCTCCTCCTACGAGCAGTACTTC.

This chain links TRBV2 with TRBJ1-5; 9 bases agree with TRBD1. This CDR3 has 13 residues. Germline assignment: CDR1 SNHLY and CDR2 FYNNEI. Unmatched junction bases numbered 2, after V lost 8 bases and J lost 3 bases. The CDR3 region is CASRDRDNQPQHF. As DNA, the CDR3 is TGTGCCAGCCGGGACAGGGACAATCAGCCCCAGCATTTT.

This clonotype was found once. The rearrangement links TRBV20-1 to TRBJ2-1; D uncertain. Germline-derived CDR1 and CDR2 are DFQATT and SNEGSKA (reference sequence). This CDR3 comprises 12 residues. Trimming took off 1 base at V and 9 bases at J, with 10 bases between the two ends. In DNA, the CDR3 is TGCAGTGCTAGAGTAACGGTCAGTGAGCAGTTCTTC. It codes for CSARVTVSEQFF.

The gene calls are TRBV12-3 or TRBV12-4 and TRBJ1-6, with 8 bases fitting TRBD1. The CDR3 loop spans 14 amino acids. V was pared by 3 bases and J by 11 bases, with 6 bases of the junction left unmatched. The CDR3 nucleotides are TGTGCCAGCAGTTTTACAGGACAGGGTCCACCCCTCCACTTT. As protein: CASSFTGQGPPLHF.

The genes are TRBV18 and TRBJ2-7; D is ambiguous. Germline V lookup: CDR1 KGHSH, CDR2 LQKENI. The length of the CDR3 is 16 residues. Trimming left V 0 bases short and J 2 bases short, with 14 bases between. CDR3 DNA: TGTGCCAGCTCACCACCGAATGGTGGCAGCACCTACGAGCAGTACTTC. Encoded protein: CASSPPNGGSTYEQYF.

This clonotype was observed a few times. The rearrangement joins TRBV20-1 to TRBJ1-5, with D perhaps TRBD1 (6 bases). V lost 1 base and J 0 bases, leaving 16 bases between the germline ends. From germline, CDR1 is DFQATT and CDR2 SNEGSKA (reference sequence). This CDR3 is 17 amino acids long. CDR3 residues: CSARARAGEISNQPQHF. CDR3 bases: TGCAGTGCTAGAGCACGGGCAGGGGAGATTAGCAATCAGCCCCAGCATTTT.

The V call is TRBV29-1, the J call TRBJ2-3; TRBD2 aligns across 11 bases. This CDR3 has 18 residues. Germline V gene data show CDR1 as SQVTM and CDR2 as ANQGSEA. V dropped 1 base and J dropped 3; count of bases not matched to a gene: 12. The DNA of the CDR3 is TGCAGCGTTGAAGTTGTGGTAGCGGGGGGGCCAAGAACAGATACGCAGTATTTT. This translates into CSVEVVVAGGPRTDTQYF.

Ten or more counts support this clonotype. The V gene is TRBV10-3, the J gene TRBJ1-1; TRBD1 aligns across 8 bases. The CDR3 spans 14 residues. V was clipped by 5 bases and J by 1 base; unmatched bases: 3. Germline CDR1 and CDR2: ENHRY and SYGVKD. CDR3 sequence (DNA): TGTGCCATCAGTAATGGACAGGGGAACACTGAAGCTTTCTTT. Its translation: CAISNGQGNTEAFF.

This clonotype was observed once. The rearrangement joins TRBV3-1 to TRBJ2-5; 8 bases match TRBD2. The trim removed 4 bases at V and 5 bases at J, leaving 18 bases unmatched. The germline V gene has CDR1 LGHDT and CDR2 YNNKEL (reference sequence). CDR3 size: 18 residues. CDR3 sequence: CASSRLFTGTRWEETQYF. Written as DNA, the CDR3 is TGTGCCAGCAGCCGACTCTTTACCGGGACTAGATGGGAGGAGACCCAGTACTTC.

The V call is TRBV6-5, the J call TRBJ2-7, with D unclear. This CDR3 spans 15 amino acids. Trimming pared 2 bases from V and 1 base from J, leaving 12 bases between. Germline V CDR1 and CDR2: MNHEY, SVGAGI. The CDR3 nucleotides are TGTGCCAGCAGTTACCCGACGGATTCTTCCTACGAGCAGTACTTC. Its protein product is CASSYPTDSSYEQYF.

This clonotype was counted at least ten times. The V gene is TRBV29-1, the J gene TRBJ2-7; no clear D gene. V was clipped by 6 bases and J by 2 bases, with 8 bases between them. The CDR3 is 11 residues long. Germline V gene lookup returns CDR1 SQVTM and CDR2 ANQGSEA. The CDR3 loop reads CSVAMAYEQYF. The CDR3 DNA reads TGCAGCGTGGCCATGGCCTACGAGCAGTACTTC.

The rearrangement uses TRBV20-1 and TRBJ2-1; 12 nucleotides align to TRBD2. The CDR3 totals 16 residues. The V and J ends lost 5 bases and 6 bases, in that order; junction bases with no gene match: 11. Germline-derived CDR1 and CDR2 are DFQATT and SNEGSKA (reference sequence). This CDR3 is CSARLRLAGEGNEQFF. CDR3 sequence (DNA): TGCAGTGCTCGTCTTCGACTAGCGGGGGAGGGCAATGAGCAGTTCTTC.

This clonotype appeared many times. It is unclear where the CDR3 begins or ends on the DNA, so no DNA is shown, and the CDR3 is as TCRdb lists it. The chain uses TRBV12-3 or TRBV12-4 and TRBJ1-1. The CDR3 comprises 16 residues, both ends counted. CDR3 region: CASSSSSNWRTSEAFF.

The CDR3 protein is CAISAQDRVTEAFF. DNA for the CDR3: TGTGCCATCAGTGCACAGGACAGGGTCACTGAAGCTTTCTTT. The chain employs TRBV10-3 and TRBJ1-1; 8 bases map to TRBD1. Germline CDR1 ENHRY, CDR2 SYGVKD. Losses at the gene ends were 4 bases for V and 4 bases for J; bases not matched to a gene: 5. The length of the CDR3 is 14 residues.

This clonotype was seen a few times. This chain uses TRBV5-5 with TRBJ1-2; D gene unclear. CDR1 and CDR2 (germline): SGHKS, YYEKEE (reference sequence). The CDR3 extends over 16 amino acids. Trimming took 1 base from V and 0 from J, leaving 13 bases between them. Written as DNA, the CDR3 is TGTGCCAGCAGCTTGTCAATCGGAGTATCTAACTATGGCTACACCTTC. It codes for CASSLSIGVSNYGYTF.

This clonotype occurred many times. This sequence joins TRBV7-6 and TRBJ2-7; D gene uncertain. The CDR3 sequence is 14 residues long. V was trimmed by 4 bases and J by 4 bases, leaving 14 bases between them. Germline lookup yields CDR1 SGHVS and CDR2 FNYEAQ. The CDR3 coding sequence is TGTGCCAGCAGCTCGATAGGACGGCCGTACGAGCAGTACTTC. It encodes CASSSIGRPYEQYF.

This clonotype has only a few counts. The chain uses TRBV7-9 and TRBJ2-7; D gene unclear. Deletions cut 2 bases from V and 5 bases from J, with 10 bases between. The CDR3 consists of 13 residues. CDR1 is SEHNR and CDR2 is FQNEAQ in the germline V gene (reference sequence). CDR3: CASSLFPPDEQYF. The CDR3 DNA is TGTGCCAGCAGCTTATTCCCTCCCGACGAGCAGTACTTC.